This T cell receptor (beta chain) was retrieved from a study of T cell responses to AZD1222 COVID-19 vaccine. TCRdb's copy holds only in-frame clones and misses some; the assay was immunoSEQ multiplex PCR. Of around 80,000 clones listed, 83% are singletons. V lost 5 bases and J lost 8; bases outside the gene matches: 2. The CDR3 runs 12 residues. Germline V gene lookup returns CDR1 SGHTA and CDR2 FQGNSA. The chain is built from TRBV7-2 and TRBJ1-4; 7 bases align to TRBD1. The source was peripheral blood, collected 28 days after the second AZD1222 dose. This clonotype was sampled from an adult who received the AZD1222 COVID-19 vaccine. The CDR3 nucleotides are TGTGCCAGCAGCCGACAGGGCGAAAAACTGTTTTTT. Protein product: CASSRQGEKLFF.